This T cell receptor beta chain derives from a study of blood T cell repertoires in COVID-19. Study in general: In each case, the material was cDNA or gDNA derived from T cells, B-cell-depleted T cells, or PBMCs.

Authors' methods: Scientists estimated how many nucleated cells there were by amplifying reference gene primers. Profiled with immunoSEQ multiplex PCR; TCRdb holds only in-frame clones, not every one. The V and J calls and clone size come from that table; D and trimming were worked out from the DNA. The sample consists of tens of thousands of clones, roughly 74% of them appearing once. Germline V CDR1 and CDR2: SGHTA, FQGNSA. J lost 6 bases, V lost 1 base, and 1 base had no gene match. The CDR3 extends over 15 amino acids. This clone was seen a handful of times. The TCR originated in a woman of 80 years or more with acute or convalescent COVID-19. Material for sequencing was peripheral blood. V usage is TRBV7-2 and J usage is TRBJ2-1; 12 positions agree with TRBD2. This CDR3 is CASSLGLAGVNEQFF. The CDR3 nucleotides are TGTGCCAGCAGCTTAGGACTAGCGGGAGTCAATGAGCAGTTCTTC.